This T cell receptor (beta chain) was captured in a study of T-cell reconstitution after alpha-beta-depleted transplantation in children. This clonotype appeared a few times. The CDR3 totals 14 residues. CDR1 MNHEY and CDR2 SMNVEV come from the germline V gene (reference sequence). Trimming took 4 bases from V and 5 from J; bases not matched to a gene: 5. For TCRbeta, the library was prepared with unique molecular identifiers. Using its own MiXCR run on the PCR reads, TCRdb lists one record per CDR3 protein. Seen here are roughly 100,000 distinct CDR3 sequences, roughly 7.6% observed once, and the top ten hold about 15%.

This chain joins TRBV27 and TRBJ2-1; the match to TRBD2 covers 7 bases. The sequence derives from a boy aged 2 to 10 with acute lymphoblastic leukemia, due to receive a stem cell transplant. The specimen was PBMCs, collected before TCRalphabeta/CD19-depleted stem cell transplant. The CDR3 loop reads CASSSVGTNNEQFF. The CDR3 nucleotides read TGTGCCAGCAGTTCCGTCGGGACTAACAATGAGCAGTTCTTC.